This T cell receptor (beta chain) is from a study of blood T cell repertoires in COVID-19. In the authors' workflow: Counts of nucleated cells, estimated from reference gene primer amplification, were obtained. Generated by immunoSEQ multiplex PCR, the TCRdb table keeps only in-frame clones and is missing some. The V and J calls and the clone size are those of that table, but D and trimming were determined from the DNA. The table has roughly 86,000 clones, roughly 86% seen once. This CDR3 region has 13 residues. CDR1 SQVTM and CDR2 ANQGSEA come from the germline V gene. After removal of 8 bases from V and 3 bases from J, the junction contained 6 bases not matched to a gene.

The chain joins TRBV29-1 to TRBJ2-3, with 9 nucleotides matching TRBD1. This receptor was taken from a human donor in a cohort sampled during active COVID-19. What was sequenced was peripheral blood. The CDR3 DNA reads as TGCAGCACGCGGGACAGGGAGACAGATACGCAGTATTTT. This encodes CSTRDRETDTQYF.